One sample yielded the 9 T cell receptor beta chains listed below, sequenced in a study of blood T cell repertoires in COVID-19. The data were produced by immunoSEQ multiplex PCR, yet TCRdb's version contains in-frame clones alone and is incomplete. The top ten clones hold roughly 1.5% of a sample with around 220,000 clones, approximately 86% of them seen once. Material for sequencing was peripheral blood. Receptors were obtained from a man aged 18 to 30 with active or convalescent COVID-19.

This clone has a single count. This sequence joins TRBV5-5 and TRBJ1-2; TRBD1 might be the D (6 bases). Germline V CDR1 and CDR2: SGHKS, YYEKEE (reference sequence). The germline V and J ends were trimmed by 4 bases and 8 bases, with 15 bases remaining between them. This CDR3 is 13 amino acids long. DNA for the CDR3: TGTGCCAGCAGCCGCCTCAACAGGGAAGGCTACACCTTC. Amino acids: CASSRLNREGYTF.

J is TRBJ1-3 and V is TRBV5-6; 7 bases map to TRBD1. This CDR3 region has 17 residues. The ends lost 2 bases at V and 0 bases at J; junction bases unmatched: 8. Germline V gives CDR1 SGHDT, CDR2 YYEEEE. The CDR3, as DNA: TGTGCCAGCAGCTTTGGAATCGGGACAGCCTCTGGAAACACCATATATTTT. Translated: CASSFGIGTASGNTIYF.

CDR3 coding DNA: TGTGCCAGTAGTATGGCCAGGGGGCGGACTGAAGCTTTCTTT. Amino acid sequence: CASSMARGRTEAFF. V and J are TRBV19 and TRBJ1-1, with TRBD1 matching over 8 bases. This CDR3 is built from 14 residues. J was trimmed by 5 bases and V by 3 bases; bases with no gene match: 5. Germline loops: CDR1 LNHDA, CDR2 SQIVND (reference sequence).

The chain recombines TRBV10-3 with TRBJ1-1; possibly TRBD1 for D (5 bases). The germline CDR1 and CDR2 sequences are ENHRY and SYGVKD. The CDR3 loop spans 16 amino acids. The V gene lost 3 bases and the J gene lost 3 bases, with 17 bases spanning the gap. CDR3 region: CAISDFVTEGYTEAFF. CDR3 DNA sequence: TGTGCCATCAGTGATTTCGTGACAGAAGGGTACACTGAAGCTTTCTTT.

The chain carries TRBV10-2 and TRBJ2-1; tentative D call: TRBD1 (6 bases). V was cut by 3 bases and J by 13 bases, with 16 bases left in between. CDR1 and CDR2 (germline): WSHSY, SAAADI. The CDR3 is 13 residues long. The CDR3 nucleotides are TGCGCCAGCAGTGAAGGGGGTCGGGATCGTCAGTTCTTC. It yields the protein CASSEGGRDRQFF.

The chain links TRBV2 to TRBJ2-2; 12 nucleotides match TRBD1. The CDR3 extends over 15 amino acids. The V and J ends lost 6 bases and 7 bases, in that order; junction bases with no gene match: 6. Germline CDR1 SNHLY, CDR2 FYNNEI. CDR3 DNA: TGTGCCAGCAGCCCGGGACAGGGGGCTGGCGGGGAGCTGTTTTTT. It specifies CASSPGQGAGGELFF.

The chain carries TRBV6-5 and TRBJ2-1; maybe TRBD1 (6 bases). The ends were cut back, 7 bases at V and 2 bases at J, with 12 bases in the middle. The germline gives CDR1 MNHEY, CDR2 SVGAGI. The CDR3 runs 14 residues. The CDR3 nucleotides are TGTGCCAGCAAAAACAGGGTCACCTACAATGAGCAGTTCTTC. Protein sequence: CASKNRVTYNEQFF.

This chain uses TRBV24-1 with TRBJ2-3; D possibly corresponds to TRBD2 (6 bases). Germline V CDR1 and CDR2: KGHDR, SFDVKD. The CDR3 is made up of 14 amino acids. Trimming shortened V by 0 bases and J by 4 bases, and 7 bases separated the two germline ends. CDR3 nucleotides: TGTGCCACCAGTGATTTGCGGGAGCCAGATACGCAGTATTTT. Translated, it gives CATSDLREPDTQYF.

The chain links TRBV28 to TRBJ2-7; 8 nucleotides match TRBD1. This CDR3 contains 13 residues. Trimming at V came to 8 bases and at J to 6 bases, leaving 9 bases not matched to a gene. Germline V gene sequence: CDR1 MDHEN, CDR2 SYDVKM. CDR3 sequence: CASRQGTGGEQYF. The DNA for the CDR3 is TGTGCCAGCCGGCAAGGGACAGGAGGCGAGCAGTACTTC.